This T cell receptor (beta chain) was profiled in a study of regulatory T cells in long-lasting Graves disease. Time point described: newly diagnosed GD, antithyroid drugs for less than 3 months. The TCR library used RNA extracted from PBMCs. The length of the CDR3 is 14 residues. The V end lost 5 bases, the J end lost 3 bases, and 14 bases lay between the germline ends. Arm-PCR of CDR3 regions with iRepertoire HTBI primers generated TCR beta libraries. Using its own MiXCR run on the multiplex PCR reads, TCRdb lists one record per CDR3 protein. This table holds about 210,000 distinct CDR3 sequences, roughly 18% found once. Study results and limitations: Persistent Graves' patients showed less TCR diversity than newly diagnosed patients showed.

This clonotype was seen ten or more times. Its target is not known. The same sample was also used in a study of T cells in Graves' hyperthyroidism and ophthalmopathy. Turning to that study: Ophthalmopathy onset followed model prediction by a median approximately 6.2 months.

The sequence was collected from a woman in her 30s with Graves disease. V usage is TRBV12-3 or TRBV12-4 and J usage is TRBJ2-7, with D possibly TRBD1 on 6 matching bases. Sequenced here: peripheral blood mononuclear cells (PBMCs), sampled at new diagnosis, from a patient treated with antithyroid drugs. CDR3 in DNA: TGTGCCAGCAGTCGGACAGAGGGGGTCTACGAGCAGTACTTC. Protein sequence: CASSRTEGVYEQYF.